This entry describes one T cell receptor (beta chain). Its antigen has not been determined. Nothing much larger sits one base from this clone, and base qualities are not available. The listed sequencing device is Illumina NovaSeq 6000. cDNA libraries for TCRalpha and TCRbeta were prepared by 5'RACE using constant-segment primers, with sample barcodes and unique molecular identifiers added. Trizol reagent was used to extract RNA from every sample. Library amplification was performed in two PCR steps, and a second sample barcode and Illumina TruSeq adapters were introduced in the second step. The libraries were sequenced on an Illumina NovaSeq using 2 x 150 bp paired-end reads. Regarding the original processing steps: With migec v1.2.7, reads were demultiplexed and then collapsed into UMI-guided consensus sequences. Using mixcr v2.1.11, UMI consensuses were aligned to TRA and TRB V and J templates and then assembled into clonotypes. A clonotype was counted as expanded or contracted only if both edgeR and NoisET called the change significant, with noise models trained on biological replicates. For edgeR calls, a false discovery rate-adjusted p below 0.01 and a log2 fold-change threshold of 1 were applied. PCA with hierarchical clustering of max-normalized trajectories of the 1000 most abundant clonotypes was used as exploratory dynamics analysis. The CD4 or CD8 phenotype of responding clones was assigned using the separately sequenced CD4+ and CD8+ repertoires. In TCRdb, the public reads were trimmed at Q25 with fastp and aligned with MiXCR, with productive beta chains retained. All rows with the same CDR3 protein become a single entry with the most common DNA and genes. None of the V and J calls come from the authors' own analysis; TCRdb made them. This sample comprises fewer than 650,000 distinct CDR3 sequences, approximately 15% of them detected only once. Roughly 8.2% of the sample belongs to the ten largest clones.

This sample is part of a study of T-cell memory formation after mild COVID-19 (dated by TCRdb to 2020 to 2022). Regarding the research as a whole: TCR sequence clusters from the two donors were largely donor specific. Two young, previously healthy adult volunteers, one female and one male, were included in the cohort. In a couple of donors, T-cell clones that expanded and contracted after mild COVID-19 were followed by sequencing TCRalpha and TCRbeta repertoires longitudinally. Overall results and qualifications from the work: The study covered only two mild cases, and larger cohorts including severe cases with pre-infection samples were considered necessary. SARS-CoV-2 specificity of the second-wave clones peaking on day 37 was not confirmed. Contracting CD4+ clones were located mainly in the CM and EM memory subsets, whereas CD8+ clones were found to be enriched in EMRA. Some responding clones were found in pre-infection memory, which suggests that pre-existing cross-reactive memory T cells took part in the SARS-CoV-2 response. Clones contracting from day 15 to 85 had balanced CD4/CD8 phenotypes, while a second wave expanding from day 15 to 37 was biased towards CD4+.

The germline V gene sets CDR1 to MGHDK and CDR2 to SYGVNS. From V the trimming removes 3 bases and from J it removes 3 bases, while the gene matches leave 4 bases of the junction unaccounted for. From its cysteine to its phenylalanine, the CDR3 spans 15 amino acids. Kept here is only the CDR3 DNA, which spans 45 bases and is read in frame from base 1. Ficoll-Paque density gradient centrifugation was used to isolate PBMCs. This sequence originates from an adult woman who had mild COVID-19 (a few samples of this study predate the infection). The sample titles of this study are shuffled in the database, so cell type and time point are left out; the donor was told from shared clones. The sample taken for sequencing was PBMCs or a T cell subset sorted from them (not recorded which). Rearrangement joined TRBV25-1 to TRBJ2-7, with 11 bases matching TRBD1. The bases are TGTGCCAGCAGTGACCGGGACAGGGGGGACTACGAGCAGTACTTC. Its product reads: CASSDRDRGDYEQYF.